The 15 T cell receptor beta chains presented below share a single source sample, sequenced in a study of CD8+CD57+ T cells in acquired aplastic anemia. TCR beta VDJ and CDR3 profiles were obtained from a genomic DNA template. TCRdb itself ran the reads through MiXCR, one entry per CDR3 protein. The sample consists of around 190,000 distinct CDR3 sequences, over 60% of them appearing once. The sequenced material came from sorted CD4+, CD8+, or CD8+CD57+ T cells (not recorded which) from PBMCs. The receptors were gathered from a human donor in good health.

The chain uses TRBV10-2 and TRBJ1-4; TRBD1 matches at 7 bases. V lost 9 bases to trimming and J lost 5 bases; unmatched junction nucleotides: 3. This CDR3 contains 12 residues. CDR1 and CDR2 from the germline V gene are WSHSY and SAAADI. This CDR3 reads CASTGANEKLFF. The CDR3 DNA is TGCGCCAGTACAGGGGCCAATGAAAAACTGTTTTTT.

The chain has TRBV7-3 and TRBJ2-7; TRBD2 matches 7 bases. V was pared by 1 base and J by 4 bases, with 4 bases of the junction left unmatched. Germline CDR1 is SGHTA and CDR2 is FQGTGA. The CDR3 is made up of 14 amino acids. The CDR3 region is CASSLNGRPYEQYF. The CDR3, as DNA: TGTGCCAGCAGCTTAAACGGGAGGCCATACGAGCAGTACTTC.

This sequence joins TRBV12-3 or TRBV12-4 and TRBJ2-5; 9 bases match TRBD1. V lost 3 bases to trimming and J lost 4 bases; unmatched junction nucleotides: 9. The length of the CDR3 is 16 residues. The CDR3 DNA reads TGTGCCAGCAGTTTTCTCCACAGGGGGCTGGGAGAGACCCAGTACTTC. Protein sequence: CASSFLHRGLGETQYF.

The gene calls are TRBV7-8 and TRBJ1-4, with TRBD1 matching over 9 bases. After removal of 5 bases from V and 8 bases from J, the junction contained 9 bases not matched to a gene. The germline gives CDR1 SGHVS, CDR2 FQNEAQ. The CDR3 consists of 15 residues. The CDR3 DNA is TGTGCCAGCAGCGTACCGGGACAGGGAAAGGAAAAACTGTTTTTT. It yields the protein CASSVPGQGKEKLFF.

The chain couples TRBV7-9 to TRBJ2-7, with D perhaps being TRBD1 or TRBD2 (5 bases each). Germline CDR1 SEHNR, CDR2 FQNEAQ (reference sequence). V was clipped by 1 base and J by 4 bases, with 11 bases between them. The CDR3 consists of 14 residues. The CDR3 nucleotides are TGTGCCAGCAGCTTAGACGGGGCTTTATACGAGCAGTACTTC. Protein product: CASSLDGALYEQYF.

The rearrangement uses TRBV7-9 and TRBJ2-6, with D maybe TRBD1 (6 bases). The V end lost 4 bases, the J end lost 4 bases, and 8 bases lay between the germline ends. The CDR3 sequence is 14 residues long. Germline V gene sequence: CDR1 SEHNR, CDR2 FQNEAQ (reference sequence). CDR3 DNA: TGTGCCAGCAGCTCCGGACAGGGGGCCAACGTCCTGACTTTC. It translates to CASSSGQGANVLTF.

The chain has TRBV20-1 and TRBJ2-1; 10 positions match TRBD2. CDR1 and CDR2 from the germline V gene are DFQATT and SNEGSKA (reference sequence). This CDR3 has 15 amino acids. The V segment lost 5 bases and the J segment 4 bases; nucleotides outside the gene matches: 8. CDR3 nucleotide sequence: TGCAGTGCTCCGGGACTAGCGACTCCATACAATGAGCAGTTCTTC. Translated: CSAPGLATPYNEQFF.

This clonotype was recorded many times. CDR3 sequence: CASSSPGREIYEQYF. The CDR3, as DNA: TGTGCCAGCAGCTCTCCGGGACGGGAGATTTACGAGCAGTACTTC. V and J are TRBV11-2 and TRBJ2-7; a possible D gene is TRBD2 (6 bases). The CDR3 runs to 15 residues. With 4 bases removed from V and 4 bases from J, the gap between germline ends came to 17 bases. The V gene's germline CDR1 is SGHAT and CDR2 FQNNGV.

This chain links TRBV10-3 with TRBJ2-7, with D perhaps assigned TRBD1 or TRBD2 (5 bases each). The germline gives CDR1 ENHRY, CDR2 SYGVKD. Trimming removed 2 bases at V and 2 bases at J, with 7 bases between. This CDR3 is 13 amino acids long. For the CDR3, the DNA is TGTGCCATCAGTGAGACGGGACCCTACGAGCAGTACTTC. Translation: CAISETGPYEQYF.

This clonotype occurred a few times. The chain uses TRBV4-2 and TRBJ1-1; no firm D call. From germline, CDR1 is LGHNA and CDR2 YNFKEQ. The CDR3 runs 13 residues. V was pared by 0 bases and J by 1 base, with 3 bases between. The CDR3, as DNA: TGTGCCAGCAGCCAAGAAGCGAACACTGAAGCTTTCTTT. It encodes CASSQEANTEAFF.

The rearrangement links TRBV20-1 to TRBJ2-7, with 11 bases matching TRBD2. The trim removed 6 bases at V and 4 bases at J, leaving 5 bases unmatched. The CDR3 runs 13 residues. The V gene's germline CDR1 is DFQATT and CDR2 SNEGSKA (reference sequence). CDR3: CSAPTSGEYEQYF. DNA of the CDR3: TGCAGTGCCCCGACTAGCGGGGAATACGAGCAGTACTTC.

The V gene is TRBV7-9, the J gene TRBJ1-1; 7 bases align to TRBD1. This CDR3 has 15 residues. Unmatched junction bases numbered 10, after V lost 5 bases and J lost 4 bases. The germline V gene has CDR1 SEHNR and CDR2 FQNEAQ (reference sequence). The CDR3 here is CASSALTGDGTEAFF. As DNA, the CDR3 is TGTGCCAGCAGCGCCCTCACAGGGGATGGCACTGAAGCTTTCTTT.

The chain has TRBV10-1 and TRBJ1-2; possible D gene TRBD1, 5 bases. This CDR3 is 13 amino acids long. The ends were cut back, 7 bases at V and 6 bases at J, with 15 bases in the middle. The germline gives CDR1 WNHNN, CDR2 SYGVQD (reference sequence). CDR3 loop: CASIGWQGNGYTF. DNA of the CDR3: TGCGCCAGCATAGGCTGGCAGGGAAATGGCTACACCTTC.

The chain combines TRBV4-1 with TRBJ2-2; 7 bases map to TRBD2. Per germline, CDR1 MGHRA and CDR2 YSYEKL. V was pared by 4 bases and J by 5 bases, with 10 bases of the junction left unmatched. The CDR3 is 16 residues long. The CDR3 DNA reads as TGCGCCAGCAGCCCGCGGGAGTTAGGCTTTACCGGGGAGCTGTTTTTT. It codes for CASSPRELGFTGELFF.

This clonotype showed up many times. V usage is TRBV7-6 and J usage is TRBJ1-1; TRBD1 might be the D (5 bases). Per germline, CDR1 SGHVS and CDR2 FNYEAQ. V was cut by 5 bases and J by 3 bases, with 13 bases left in between. The CDR3 has 14 residues. The CDR3 DNA is TGTGCCAGCAGCGTATCCGGGGGGGACACTGAAGCTTTCTTT. The encoded protein is CASSVSGGDTEAFF.